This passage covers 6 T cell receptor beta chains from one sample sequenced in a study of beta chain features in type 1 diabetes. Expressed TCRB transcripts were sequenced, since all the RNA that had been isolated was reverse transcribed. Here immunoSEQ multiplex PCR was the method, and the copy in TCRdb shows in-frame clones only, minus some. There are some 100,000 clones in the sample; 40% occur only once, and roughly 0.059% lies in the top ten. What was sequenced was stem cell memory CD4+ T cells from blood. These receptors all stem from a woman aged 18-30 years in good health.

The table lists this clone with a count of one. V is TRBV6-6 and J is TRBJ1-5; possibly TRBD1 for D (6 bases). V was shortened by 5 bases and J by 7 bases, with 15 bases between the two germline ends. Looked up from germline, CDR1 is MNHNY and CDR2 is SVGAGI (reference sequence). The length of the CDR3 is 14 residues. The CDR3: CASSPIQGGQPQHF. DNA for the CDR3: TGTGCCAGCAGTCCTATACAGGGAGGGCAGCCCCAGCATTTT.

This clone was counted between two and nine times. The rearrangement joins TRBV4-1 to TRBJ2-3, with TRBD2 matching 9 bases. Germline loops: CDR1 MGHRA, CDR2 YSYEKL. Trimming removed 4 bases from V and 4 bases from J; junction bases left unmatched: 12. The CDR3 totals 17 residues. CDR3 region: CASSPRMPAGGSDTQYF. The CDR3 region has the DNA TGCGCCAGCAGCCCAAGGATGCCGGCGGGGGGGTCAGATACGCAGTATTTT.

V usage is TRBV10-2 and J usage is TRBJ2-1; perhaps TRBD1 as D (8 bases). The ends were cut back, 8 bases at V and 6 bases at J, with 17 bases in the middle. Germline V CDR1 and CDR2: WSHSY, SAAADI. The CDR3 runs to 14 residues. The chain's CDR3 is CASGTGGVGNEQFF. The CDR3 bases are TGCGCCAGCGGAACAGGGGGGGTCGGCAATGAGCAGTTCTTC.

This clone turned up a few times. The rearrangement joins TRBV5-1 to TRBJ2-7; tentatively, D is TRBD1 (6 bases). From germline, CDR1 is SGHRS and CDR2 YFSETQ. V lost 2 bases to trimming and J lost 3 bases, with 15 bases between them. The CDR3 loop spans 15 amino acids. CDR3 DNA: TGCGCCAGCAGCTTTGCAGGGGAGTTGTTCTACGAGCAGTACTTC. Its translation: CASSFAGELFYEQYF. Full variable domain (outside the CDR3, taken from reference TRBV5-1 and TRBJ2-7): KAGVTQTPRYLIKTRGQQVTLSCSPISGHRSVSWYQQTPGQGLQFLFEYFSETQRNKGNFPGRFSGRQFSNSRSEMNVSTLELGDSALYLCASSFAGELFYEQYFGPGTRLTVT.

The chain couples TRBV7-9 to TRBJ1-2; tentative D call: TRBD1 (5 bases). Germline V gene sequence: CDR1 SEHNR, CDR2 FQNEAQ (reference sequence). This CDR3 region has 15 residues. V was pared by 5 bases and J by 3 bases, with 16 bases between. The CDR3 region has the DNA TGTGCCAGCAGCCCCCGAGCTTGGGGCTACTATGGCTACACCTTC. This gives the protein CASSPRAWGYYGYTF.

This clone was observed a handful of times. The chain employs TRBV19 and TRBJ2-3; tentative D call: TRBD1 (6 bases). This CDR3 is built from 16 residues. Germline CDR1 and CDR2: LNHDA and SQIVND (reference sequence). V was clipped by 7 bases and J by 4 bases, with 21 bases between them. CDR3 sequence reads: CASKTYREMCSDTQYF. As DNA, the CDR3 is TGTGCCAGTAAGACTTACAGGGAGATGTGCTCAGATACGCAGTATTTT.